These T cell receptor beta chains were read from a single sample in a study of T cell repertoires in cytomegalovirus infection. TCRdb passed the reads through MiXCR, listing each CDR3 protein once. The sample lists around 630,000 distinct CDR3 sequences; about 24% were seen once. Source material: CD8+ T cells from PBMCs. The receptors derive from a human donor in good health (CMV status not recorded). Some clones in this sample may be carry-over from other donors' samples. The CDR3 runs from the conserved cysteine through the conserved F or W. Fields, in order: D gene, J gene, V gene, clone size, CDR3 protein, CDR3 DNA. A D gene is named only where the DNA matches it firmly. Rows give clone size only sometimes, using once, few, many, or a class for an expanded clone.

TRBD1 TRBJ2-7 TRBV29-1 few CSAYTGGSYEQYF TGCAGCGCTTACACAGGGGGCTCCTATGAGCAGTACTTC
NA TRBJ2-3 TRBV7-3 many CASSMFGDTQYF TGTGCCAGCAGCATGTTTGGGGATACGCAGTATTTT
NA TRBJ1-1 TRBV6-1 few CASSEARWGRTEAFF TGTGCCAGCAGTGAAGCGCGTTGGGGAAGAACTGAAGCTTTCTTT
TRBD1 TRBJ2-1 TRBV4-1 few CASTLQGEVGNEQFF TGCGCCAGCACGTTACAGGGGGAGGTTGGCAATGAGCAGTTCTTC
TRBD1 TRBJ1-2 TRBV25-1 few CASSELRDRGGYTF TGTGCCAGCAGCGAACTCCGGGACAGGGGAGGCTACACCTTC
NA TRBJ2-2 TRBV6-2/TRBV6-3 few CATIRTLRNTGELFF TGTGCCACCATACGGACACTCAGGAACACCGGGGAGCTGTTTTTT
NA TRBJ1-4 TRBV14 NA CASSHQRGASNEKLFF TGTGCCAGCAGCCACCAAAGGGGGGCGTCTAATGAAAAACTGTTTTTT
TRBD1 TRBJ2-2 TRBV20-1 NA CSARPPYRGHTGELFF TGCAGTGCTAGACCTCCATACAGGGGTCACACCGGGGAGCTGTTTTTT
NA TRBJ2-3 TRBV6-2/TRBV6-3 few CASSYSGSFADTQYF TGTGCCAGCAGTTATTCGGGATCATTCGCAGATACGCAGTATTTT
NA TRBJ2-3 TRBV6-4 few CASSNGGPGTDTQYF TGTGCCAGCAGTAACGGGGGGCCGGGCACAGATACGCAGTATTTT
TRBD2 TRBJ2-5 TRBV7-2 many CASNIAGGQETQYF TGTGCCAGCAATATAGCGGGGGGGCAGGAGACCCAGTACTTC
TRBD2 TRBJ2-1 TRBV29-1 NA CSIEDQRGANNEQFF TGCAGCATTGAAGATCAGCGGGGGGCCAATAATGAGCAGTTCTTC
NA TRBJ1-6 TRBV29-1 NA CSVSCDSNIYNSPLHF TGCAGCGTTTCCTGCGACAGTAATATCTATAATTCACCCCTCCACTTT
TRBD2 TRBJ2-1 TRBV4-2 many CASSLSVYETSGEYNEQFF TGTGCCAGCAGCCTCTCCGTTTACGAGACTAGCGGGGAGTACAATGAGCAGTTCTTC
TRBD1 TRBJ1-6 TRBV20-1 few CSAILQAQGGAPLHF TGCAGTGCTATTCTCCAGGCCCAGGGGGGGGCACCCCTCCACTTT
NA TRBJ2-5 TRBV12-3/TRBV12-4 NA CASSSGTQFETQYF TGTGCCAGCAGTTCCGGGACTCAGTTTGAGACCCAGTACTTC
NA TRBJ2-5 TRBV7-9 few CASSLILETQYF TGTGCCAGCAGCTTGATTTTAGAGACCCAGTACTTC
TRBD1 TRBJ2-3 TRBV7-9 many CASSLAGQGADTQYF TGTGCCAGCAGCTTAGCGGGACAGGGCGCAGATACGCAGTATTTT
NA TRBJ2-4 TRBV15 once CATRSVIENIQYF TGTGCCACCAGATCCGTGATTGAAAACATTCAGTACTTC
NA TRBJ1-1 TRBV5-4 NA CASSTREGAFF TGTGCCAGCAGCACCCGGGAGGGAGCTTTCTTT
TRBD2 TRBJ2-3 TRBV6-2/TRBV6-3 few CASSFPSGRYADTQYF TGTGCCAGCAGTTTCCCTAGCGGGAGGTACGCAGATACGCAGTATTTT
NA TRBJ2-1 TRBV9 NA CASSAGGAMINEQFF TGTGCCAGCAGCGCCGGAGGGGCCATGATCAATGAGCAGTTCTTC
TRBD1 TRBJ1-2 TRBV28 NA CASSLLGTAGGYTF TGTGCCAGCAGTTTACTGGGGACAGCCGGCGGCTACACCTTC